What follows are 31 T cell receptor beta chains derived from one specimen sequenced in a study of cytomegalovirus exposure and HLA in healthy donors. Assay: immunoSEQ multiplex PCR; the TCRdb copy retains only in-frame clones and omits some. The profile shows 150,000 to 200,000 clones, more than 75% of them singletons. Sequences were obtained from PBMCs. The receptor set was obtained from a woman younger than 30 in good health and CMV-seronegative.

The rearrangement joins TRBV5-8 to TRBJ2-5; 9 nucleotides match TRBD1. The CDR3 has 15 amino acids. The germline V gene encodes CDR1 SGHTS and CDR2 YDEGEE. V shed 4 bases and J 6 bases; nucleotides not matched to a gene: 10. CDR3 region: CASSQGTGRVKTQYF. The DNA of the CDR3 is TGTGCCAGCAGCCAAGGGACAGGGCGGGTAAAGACCCAGTACTTC.

V is TRBV10-3 and J is TRBJ1-2, with TRBD1 as a possible D gene (6 bases). Per the germline V gene, CDR1 is ENHRY and CDR2 is SYGVKD. The CDR3 runs 13 residues. The V and J ends lost 6 bases and 4 bases respectively, with 12 bases between them. CDR3 coding DNA: TGTGCCATCAGGGAACAGGGTCCCTATGGCTACACCTTC. It translates to CAIREQGPYGYTF.

This chain connects TRBV5-1 to TRBJ2-5; 7 nucleotides line up with TRBD1. The CDR3 is made up of 15 amino acids. The germline gives CDR1 SGHRS, CDR2 YFSETQ. The V gene end was trimmed by 3 bases and the J gene end by 5 bases; junction bases not matched to a gene: 10. CDR3 coding DNA: TGCGCCAGCAGCTCGCACAGGGGTACGCAGGAGACCCAGTACTTC. It yields the protein CASSSHRGTQETQYF. The full variable domain, completed using reference TRBV5-1 and TRBJ2-5, is KAGVTQTPRYLIKTRGQQVTLSCSPISGHRSVSWYQQTPGQGLQFLFEYFSETQRNKGNFPGRFSGRQFSNSRSEMNVSTLELGDSALYLCASSSHRGTQETQYFGPGTRLLVL.

This rearrangement joins TRBV19 to TRBJ2-7, with 8 nucleotides matching TRBD1. With V trimmed by 4 bases and J by 2 bases, 1 base remained unmatched. This CDR3 comprises 13 residues. Germline V gene sequence: CDR1 LNHDA, CDR2 SQIVND (reference sequence). The CDR3 spells CASSRDRPYEQYF. For the CDR3, the DNA is TGTGCCAGTAGTAGGGACAGGCCCTACGAGCAGTACTTC.

The V and J genes are TRBV5-1 and TRBJ2-5, with TRBD1 matching over 7 bases. V lost 0 bases and J lost 5; bases outside the gene matches: 10. The CDR3 is 16 amino acids. CDR1 SGHRS and CDR2 YFSETQ come from the germline V gene. The CDR3 DNA sequence: TGCGCCAGCAGCTTGGGTGGAACAGGGGCGAGGGAGACCCAGTACTTC. Its protein is CASSLGGTGARETQYF.

This rearrangement joins TRBV30 to TRBJ2-1; 10 bases align to TRBD2. With 5 bases clipped from V and 7 bases from J, the junction kept 2 bases outside the gene matches. CDR3 size: 12 residues. In germline, CDR1 is GTSNPN, CDR2 SVGIG (reference sequence). This CDR3 is CAWGLADNEQFF. CDR3 DNA sequence: TGTGCCTGGGGACTAGCGGATAATGAGCAGTTCTTC.

This sequence joins TRBV13 and TRBJ2-1; D is perhaps TRBD2 (5 bases). The length of the CDR3 is 17 residues. Looked up from germline, CDR1 is PRHDT and CDR2 is FYEKMQ (reference sequence). Trimming removed 0 bases from V and 0 bases from J, with 12 bases in between. CDR3 coding DNA: TGTGCCAGCAGCTTAGGGCCCGGTACTAGCTCCTACAATGAGCAGTTCTTC. Translating it yields CASSLGPGTSSYNEQFF.

This sequence joins TRBV7-2 and TRBJ2-7; 8 bases align to TRBD2. From germline, CDR1 is SGHTA and CDR2 FQGNSA. J lost 6 bases, V lost 10 bases, and 14 bases had no gene match. CDR3 length: 14 amino acids. The CDR3 loop is CATSILVAGIEQYF. Here the CDR3 DNA reads TGTGCCACTTCGATTTTGGTAGCGGGAATCGAGCAGTACTTC.

The V gene is TRBV7-9, the J gene TRBJ2-1, with 11 bases fitting TRBD2. V trimming: 4 bases; J trimming: 3 bases; junction bases outside the gene matches: 5. The CDR3 runs 16 residues. CDR1 SEHNR and CDR2 FQNEAQ come from the germline V gene (reference sequence). CDR3 residues: CASSSIAGGIYNEQFF. The CDR3 nucleotides read TGTGCCAGCAGCTCGATAGCGGGAGGGATCTACAATGAGCAGTTCTTC.

Here the CDR3 reads CASSTRDRGNQPQHF. Here the CDR3 DNA reads TGTGCCAGCAGTACCAGGGACAGGGGGAATCAGCCCCAGCATTTT. This chain joins TRBV6-1 and TRBJ1-5; TRBD1 aligns across 11 bases. The germline V gene has CDR1 MNHNS and CDR2 SASEGT. The CDR3 is 15 residues long. V gave up 5 bases and J gave up 4 bases; unmatched junction bases: 4.

The rearrangement links TRBV6-1 to TRBJ1-6; 10 nucleotides line up with TRBD1. This CDR3 is 17 amino acids long. CDR1 is MNHNS and CDR2 is SASEGT in the germline V gene. Germline trimming cut 4 bases from V and 0 bases from J; bases unmatched to any gene: 3. Here the CDR3 DNA reads TGTGCCAGCAGTGGACAGGGGGCCGGCTCCTATAATTCACCCCTCCACTTT. Its protein product is CASSGQGAGSYNSPLHF.

In its sample, this clone was seen a few times. The chain couples TRBV27 to TRBJ1-1; a possible D gene is TRBD1 (5 bases). V was cut by 2 bases and J by 4 bases, with 26 bases left in between. The CDR3 runs 19 residues. Germline V lookup: CDR1 MNHEY, CDR2 SMNVEV (reference sequence). For the CDR3, the DNA is TGTGCCAGCAGTTTAAAATGGGGCGGTCACAAAGTATGGGGCACTGAAGCTTTCTTT. Translating gives CASSLKWGGHKVWGTEAFF.

This sequence joins TRBV6-1 and TRBJ1-1; maybe TRBD1 (6 bases). Per germline, CDR1 MNHNS and CDR2 SASEGT. This CDR3 contains 15 residues. V was shortened by 2 bases and J by 5 bases, with 15 bases between the two germline ends. The CDR3 DNA reads TGTGCCAGCAGTGAATATGGGGGCGGCTGGACTGAAGCTTTCTTT. Protein sequence: CASSEYGGGWTEAFF.

This chain connects TRBV5-3 to TRBJ1-1; 7 bases map to TRBD1. TRBV5-3 is flagged as an ORF with uncertain function. CDR3 length: 16 amino acids. V lost 5 bases, J lost 1 base, and 11 bases stayed unmatched. The CDR3 here is CARRRGQGRRNTEAFF. In DNA form, the CDR3 reads TGTGCCAGAAGAAGGGGGCAGGGGCGGAGGAACACTGAAGCTTTCTTT.

This clone has more than one count but fewer than ten. The rearrangement links TRBV2 to TRBJ1-2; D remains ambiguous. CDR3 length: 13 residues. Between the trimmed V and J ends, which lost 4 bases and 5 bases, there was a span of 11 bases. Per germline, CDR1 SNHLY and CDR2 FYNNEI. CDR3 sequence (DNA): TGTGCCAGCAGTGCCCTAGGTGGGTATGGCTACACCTTC. Translating gives CASSALGGYGYTF.

The V gene is TRBV5-1, the J gene TRBJ2-5; D gene uncertain. This CDR3 spans 15 amino acids. Trimming left V 0 bases short and J 1 base short, with 10 bases between. Germline CDR1 and CDR2: SGHRS and YFSETQ. This CDR3 is CASSLVGDIQETQYF. The CDR3 DNA is TGCGCCAGCAGCTTGGTTGGTGACATCCAAGAGACCCAGTACTTC.

The gene calls are TRBV14 and TRBJ2-5, with TRBD2 matching over 8 bases. CDR1 is SGHDN and CDR2 is FVKESK in the germline V gene. The J segment lost 1 base and the V segment lost 5 bases, leaving 3 bases of the junction unmatched. This CDR3 is 14 amino acids long. The CDR3 here is CASSYGLAQETQYF. CDR3 nucleotide sequence: TGTGCCAGCAGCTACGGACTAGCCCAAGAGACCCAGTACTTC.

J is TRBJ2-7 and V is TRBV5-6, with TRBD2 matching 10 bases. Per germline, CDR1 SGHDT and CDR2 YYEEEE. The CDR3 consists of 15 residues. The junction had 6 bases not matched to a gene; V was cut back by 3 bases and J by 3 bases. CDR3 nucleotides: TGTGCCAGCAGCTCCGGGACTAGCGATCGCTACGAGCAGTACTTC. This codes for CASSSGTSDRYEQYF.

This chain uses TRBV27 with TRBJ2-5, with D possibly TRBD1 on 5 matching bases. Germline CDR1 and CDR2: MNHEY and SMNVEV (reference sequence). The V gene lost 4 bases and the J gene lost 4 bases, with 13 bases spanning the gap. The CDR3 covers 14 residues. CDR3 region: CASSSPPRGETQYF. The CDR3 nucleotides read TGTGCCAGCAGTTCACCCCCAAGGGGAGAGACCCAGTACTTC.

The chain is built from TRBV7-9 and TRBJ1-2; TRBD1 aligns across 9 bases. CDR3 length: 16 residues. Germline trimming cut 4 bases from V and 4 bases from J; bases unmatched to any gene: 10. CDR1 and CDR2 (germline): SEHNR, FQNEAQ (reference sequence). CDR3 protein: CASSSTGRDRVYGYTF. The CDR3 DNA reads as TGTGCCAGCAGCTCGACCGGAAGGGACAGGGTCTATGGCTACACCTTC. The full variable domain, in which reference TRBV7-9 and TRBJ1-2 provide the parts outside the CDR3, is DTGVSQNPRHKITKRGQNVTFRCDPISEHNRLYWYRQTLGQGPEFLTYFQNEAQLEKSRLLSDRFSAERPKGSFSTLEIQRTEQGDSAMYLCASSSTGRDRVYGYTFGSGTRLTVV.

The chain joins TRBV14 to TRBJ2-5; 12 nucleotides align to TRBD2. The CDR3 is 16 amino acids. V lost 1 base and J lost 6; bases outside the gene matches: 6. The germline CDR1 and CDR2 sequences are SGHDN and FVKESK. The CDR3 DNA reads as TGTGCCAGCAGCCAAGTGCTAGCGGGGGGGCCGAAGACCCAGTACTTC. It codes for CASSQVLAGGPKTQYF.

The chain links TRBV6-5 to TRBJ2-7; 10 positions agree with TRBD1. CDR3 length: 14 residues. Germline lookup yields CDR1 MNHEY and CDR2 SVGAGI. With 5 bases clipped from V and 3 bases from J, the junction kept 4 bases outside the gene matches. CDR3 DNA: TGTGCCAGCAGTGATTGGGACAGGGGCTACGAGCAGTACTTC. It yields the protein CASSDWDRGYEQYF.

This clone was observed a handful of times. The rearrangement uses TRBV10-1 and TRBJ1-1, with D uncertain. Per the germline V gene, CDR1 is WNHNN and CDR2 is SYGVQD (reference sequence). Trimming stripped 6 bases from V and 5 bases from J, with 10 bases between. This CDR3 is 12 amino acids long. CDR3 sequence (DNA): TGCGCCAGCAGCGGGGTAAGAACTGAAGCTTTCTTT. Protein product: CASSGVRTEAFF.

This chain links TRBV6-1 with TRBJ1-2; 10 bases agree with TRBD1. Germline V gene data show CDR1 as MNHNS and CDR2 as SASEGT. This CDR3 is built from 14 residues. After removal of 6 bases from V and 2 bases from J, the junction contained 3 bases not matched to a gene. Here the CDR3 DNA reads TGTGCCAGCAGAGACAGGGGGCGCAACTATGGCTACACCTTC. Translated, it gives CASRDRGRNYGYTF.

This chain links TRBV6-5 with TRBJ2-7, with a possible D match to TRBD1 (6 bases). Per germline, CDR1 MNHEY and CDR2 SVGAGI. Deletions cut 6 bases from V and 2 bases from J, with 11 bases between. The CDR3 runs to 13 residues. The DNA for the CDR3 is TGTGCCAGCAGACAGGGCTACACCTACGAGCAGTACTTC. Protein sequence: CASRQGYTYEQYF.

The DNA for the CDR3 is TGTGCCAGCAGAGGGACAGGGGGGAACAGCGAGCAGTACTTC. Translating it yields CASRGTGGNSEQYF. The gene calls are TRBV27 and TRBJ2-7; TRBD1 aligns across 11 bases. The V and J ends lost 6 bases and 6 bases, in that order; junction bases with no gene match: 7. This CDR3 contains 14 residues. CDR1 is MNHEY, CDR2 SMNVEV, per germline (reference sequence).

The chain combines TRBV6-1 with TRBJ2-3, with 7 bases matching TRBD1. The germline V gene has CDR1 MNHNS and CDR2 SASEGT. With 5 bases clipped from V and 6 bases from J, the junction kept 8 bases outside the gene matches. The CDR3 is 14 residues long. The CDR3 is CASSQRQGLDTQYF. CDR3 DNA: TGTGCCAGCAGTCAAAGACAGGGCTTGGATACGCAGTATTTT.

The chain joins TRBV7-9 to TRBJ2-1; no definite D call. V was shortened by 5 bases and J by 13 bases, with 6 bases between the two germline ends. The CDR3 sequence is 9 residues long. Germline V CDR1 and CDR2: SEHNR, FQNEAQ (reference sequence). The CDR3 protein is CASSGFQFF. The CDR3 region has the DNA TGTGCCAGCAGCGGCTTTCAGTTCTTC.

The J gene is TRBJ2-5, the V gene TRBV5-6, with 9 bases identical to TRBD2. Germline values: CDR1 SGHDT, CDR2 YYEEEE. This CDR3 is 16 amino acids long. With V trimmed by 0 bases and J by 5 bases, 8 bases remained unmatched. The CDR3 DNA reads as TGTGCCAGCAGCTTGGGGTCGGCGGGAGGGCCGGAGACCCAGTACTTC. Encoded protein: CASSLGSAGGPETQYF.

This clone has a single count. The J gene is TRBJ1-2, the V gene TRBV5-6; possibly TRBD1 for D (6 bases). The CDR3 spans 15 residues. Deletions cut 6 bases from V and 3 bases from J, with 18 bases between. From germline, CDR1 is SGHDT and CDR2 YYEEEE. CDR3 sequence (DNA): TGTGCCAGCAACAAGCCGGGCGGACAGTACTATGGCTACACCTTC. Translated: CASNKPGGQYYGYTF.

This clone has only one observation. The chain employs TRBV7-3 and TRBJ2-7, with 7 bases fitting TRBD1. Losses at the gene ends were 2 bases for V and 5 bases for J; bases not matched to a gene: 3. CDR1 and CDR2 from the germline V gene are SGHTA and FQGTGA. The CDR3 is made up of 13 amino acids. The chain's CDR3 is CASSLDRDHEQYF. For the CDR3, the DNA is TGTGCCAGCAGCTTAGACAGGGACCACGAGCAGTACTTC.